One T cell receptor beta chain is described in this entry. Its antigen is as yet unknown. This CDR3 comprises 15 residues. V was pared by 5 bases and J by 1 base, with 11 bases between. Germline V gene lookup returns CDR1 LNHDA and CDR2 SQIVND (reference sequence). Each CDR3 protein is one row after TCRdb ran MiXCR on the reads. The data show roughly 990,000 distinct CDR3 sequences, less than 40% seen once. The data derive from a study of T cell repertoires in cytomegalovirus infection. In the study overall: Indicated by public TCR beta signatures were CMV infection and matching HLA type.

The origin of this receptor is a human donor in good health (CMV status not recorded). Some clones in this sample may be carry-over from other donors' samples. The chain links TRBV19 to TRBJ2-2; D ambiguous. This sample comprised cultured CD8+ T cells from PBMCs, obtained from culture after CMV antigen stimulation. The CDR3 bases are TGTGCCAGTAGTTTACAGAGCTTGAACACCGGGGAGCTGTTTTTT. Amino acid sequence: CASSLQSLNTGELFF.